What follows describes a single T cell receptor (beta chain). Some clones are missing from TCRdb's copy, which holds only in-frame ones; the method was immunoSEQ multiplex PCR. The sample carries some 270,000 clones, about 80% recorded once. This specimen belongs to a study of blood T cell repertoires in COVID-19. The wider study: There were acute and convalescent COVID-19 samples, and they came from the United States, Italy and Spain.

The receptor was isolated from a man aged 50-60 years who had recovered from COVID-19. Sequenced input: PBMCs or T cells enriched from blood (not recorded which).

CDR3 in DNA: TGTGCCAGCAGCACAGGGGCGCGGGACGGGAAACTGTTTTTT. As protein: CASSTGARDGKLFF. The chain links TRBV11-2 to TRBJ1-4; 7 nucleotides agree with TRBD1. The CDR3 is 14 residues long. With 5 bases clipped from V and 11 bases from J, the junction kept 11 bases outside the gene matches. CDR1 is SGHAT, CDR2 FQNNGV, per germline.